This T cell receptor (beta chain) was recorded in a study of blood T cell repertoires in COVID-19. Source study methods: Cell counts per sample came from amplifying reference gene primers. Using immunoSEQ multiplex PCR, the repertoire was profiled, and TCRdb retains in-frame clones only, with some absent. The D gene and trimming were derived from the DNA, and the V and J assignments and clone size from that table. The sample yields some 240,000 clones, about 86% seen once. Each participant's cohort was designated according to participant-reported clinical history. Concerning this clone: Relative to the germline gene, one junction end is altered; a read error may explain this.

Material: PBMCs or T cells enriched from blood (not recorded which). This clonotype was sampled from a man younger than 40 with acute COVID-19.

CDR3 nucleotides: TGTGCCAGCAGCCCAGGGACAGGGGCGGTTAACTATGGCTACACCTTC. This sequence encodes CASSPGTGAVNYGYTF. The rearrangement joins TRBV5-1 to TRBJ1-2, with 10 bases lining up with TRBD1. Looked up from germline, CDR1 is SGHRS and CDR2 is YFSETQ. The CDR3 length is 16 residues.